A selection of T cell receptor beta chains follows, all from one sample in a study of blood T cells in healthy people across ages. From the 5' RACE reads, TCRdb called clonotypes with MiXCR, one entry per CDR3 protein. The top ten hold less than 15% of the sample, which has about 1.1 million distinct CDR3 sequences, 35% to 40% seen once. Input material: blood. All receptors derive from a man between 18 and 29 years old in good health. CDR3s include the opening cysteine and the closing phenylalanine or tryptophan. The order of the fields is CDR3 protein, V gene, J gene.

CASSLYSGANVLTF,TRBV5-1,TRBJ2-6
CASSFISTDGYTF,TRBV7-2,TRBJ1-2
CSAALGEIGEKLFF,TRBV20-1,TRBJ1-4
CASSSNRDFSTDTQYF,TRBV12-3/TRBV12-4,TRBJ2-3
CASSQASSTDTQYF,TRBV3-1,TRBJ2-3
CASSFHQDWTNYGYTF,TRBV12-3/TRBV12-4,TRBJ1-2
CASSLAARNEQYF,TRBV7-7,TRBJ2-5
CASSRPPTGPYYNEQFF,TRBV7-9,TRBJ2-1
CASSPPGQGYGYTF,TRBV4-3,TRBJ1-2
CAWSGNRNTEAFF,TRBV30,TRBJ1-1
CASSPDPGGWNTEAFF,TRBV7-2,TRBJ1-1
CASTGGNYGYTF,TRBV13,TRBJ1-2
CSAGDSNQPQHF,TRBV20-1,TRBJ1-5
CAIRGGDNRGYTF,TRBV10-3,TRBJ1-2
CASSTEGQGASGYTF,TRBV5-1,TRBJ1-2
CASSQDRANEQFF,TRBV4-3,TRBJ2-1
CASSPLALGNDEQFF,TRBV18,TRBJ2-1
CASSSSPSGYNEQYF,TRBV7-7,NA
CASSILDRGSNQPQHF,TRBV7-8,TRBJ1-5
CTISGSSGILNYGYTF,TRBV10-3,TRBJ1-2
CASSLRRQQGTQYF,TRBV7-2,NA
CSASVAGDGDTQYF,TRBV20-1,TRBJ2-3
CASRVTGGNIYGYTF,TRBV6-2/TRBV6-3,TRBJ1-2
CVSSFSRVNQPQHF,TRBV12-3/TRBV12-4,TRBJ1-5
CSAPRGQGTGELFF,TRBV20-1,TRBJ2-2
CASSEYHGQGNRDGYTF,TRBV25-1,TRBJ1-2
CASSLGLAQTQFF,TRBV12-3/TRBV12-4,TRBJ2-1
CSAEGHEGRSSTDTQYF,TRBV20-1,TRBJ2-3
CSAFDRDNEQFF,TRBV20-1,TRBJ2-1
CASSQVSRGYTF,TRBV14,TRBJ1-2
CSAGQEWTADTQYF,TRBV20-1,TRBJ2-3
CASSFGTGQSEKLFF,TRBV28,TRBJ1-4
CSAQAIGRQSLNTEAFF,TRBV20-1,TRBJ1-1
CASSQGRTRGYNEQYF,TRBV4-2,NA
CSATRQDLNEKLFF,TRBV20-1,TRBJ1-4
CASSQLQDREAFF,TRBV4-3,TRBJ1-1
CSAKQGSGTEAFF,TRBV20-1,TRBJ1-1